This T cell receptor beta chain was recovered during a study of early T cells in non-severe SARS-CoV-2 infection. Regarding the study as a whole: Sequences matched to VDJdb favored anti-spike CD8 responses, while private and CD4 specificities were missed.

TCRdb re-derived calls from the 5' RACE reads in MiXCR, one entry per CDR3 protein. The sample has 70,000 to 95,000 distinct CDR3 sequences; about 16% are singletons. Regarding this clonotype: Its antigen is not identified.

The source is an adult who was a healthcare worker with PCR-confirmed SARS-CoV-2 infection or an uninfected control (not recorded which). Material for sequencing was whole blood.

The CDR3: CASSPPMGTNYGYTF. The CDR3 nucleotides are TGTGCCAGCTCACCACCGATGGGGACGAACTATGGCTACACCTTC. The chain recombines TRBV18 with TRBJ1-2; tentatively, D is TRBD1 (5 bases). The CDR3 sequence is 15 residues long. Germline CDR1 reads KGHSH; CDR2 reads LQKENI. V dropped 0 bases and J dropped 2 bases, with 10 bases sitting between them.